One and the same sample provided the 23 T cell receptor beta chains below, sequenced in a study of tumor and adjacent non-tumor tissue in lung cancer. TCRbeta libraries were built with three rounds of nested PCR, modified from ARM-PCR. TCRdb analysed the multiplex PCR reads with MiXCR anew, one entry per CDR3 protein. The sample yields about 68,000 distinct CDR3 sequences, about 60% seen once. The template was RNA from unsorted bulk tissue. The sequencing input was lung tumor tissue. These receptors originate from a man aged 50 to 60 with non-small cell lung cancer.

The chain combines TRBV29-1 with TRBJ1-1, with D possibly matching TRBD1 (6 bases). Deletions cut 4 bases from V and 1 base from J, with 19 bases between. This CDR3 spans 16 amino acids. Per germline, CDR1 SQVTM and CDR2 ANQGSEA. The CDR3 loop is CSVVPGTHTRNTEAFF. CDR3 DNA: TGCAGCGTTGTACCCGGGACACATACTCGGAACACTGAAGCTTTCTTT.

The CDR3 nucleotides read TGTGCCAGCAGCTTAGTCTCCGATCAGCTCAAGCATTTT. Its translation is CASSLVSDQLKHF. This chain joins TRBV11-2 and TRBJ1-5; D gene uncertain. Trimming removed 1 base from V and 14 bases from J, with 15 bases in between. The CDR3 has 13 residues. Germline CDR1 and CDR2: SGHAT and FQNNGV.

The J gene is TRBJ1-1, the V gene TRBV5-1, with D perhaps TRBD1 (5 bases). The CDR3 contains 17 residues. Trimming shortened V by 0 bases and J by 2 bases, and 17 bases separated the two germline ends. Germline V gene lookup returns CDR1 SGHRS and CDR2 YFSETQ. CDR3 nucleotides: TGCGCCAGCAGCTTGGAGGTCAGGGTCCCGAATAACACTGAAGCTTTCTTT. Translated, it gives CASSLEVRVPNNTEAFF.

Turning to this clonotype: Being one base from a much bigger clone, this may be a read error. The genes are TRBV20-1 and TRBJ2-1; TRBD2 matches at 8 bases. Germline V gives CDR1 DFQATT, CDR2 SNEGSKA (reference sequence). CDR3 length: 14 residues. The CDR3 is CSLSGKPPYNDQFF. The CDR3 nucleotides read TGCAGTCTTAGCGGGAAGCCCCCTTACAATGACCAGTTCTTC.

The table lists this clonotype with a few counts. A much more abundant neighbour one base away suggests this may be a read error. The chain combines TRBV6-5 with TRBJ1-1; TRBD1 might be the D (6 bases). The CDR3 runs 14 residues. The germline V gene encodes CDR1 MNHEY and CDR2 SVGAGI. Here the CDR3 reads CASSLGTQPTEALF. CDR3 bases: TGTGCCAGCAGTTTGGGGACACAACCCACTGAAGCTCTCTTT.

Note on this clonotype: A single base separates this from a much larger clone, so it may be a read error. The V gene is TRBV5-8, the J gene TRBJ2-7, with TRBD2 matching over 10 bases. Germline CDR1 is SGHTS and CDR2 is YDEGEE. The V and J ends lost 4 bases and 6 bases, in that order; junction bases with no gene match: 1. The CDR3 runs 12 residues. The CDR3 reads CASSGTSAEQYF. CDR3 DNA sequence: TGTGCCAGCAGCGGGACTAGCGCCGAGCAGTACTTC.

This clonotype was recorded at least ten times. This chain uses TRBV6-5 with TRBJ2-5; D gene ambiguous. Germline V gene sequence: CDR1 MNHEY, CDR2 SVGAGI. The CDR3 extends over 13 amino acids. V lost 2 bases and J 6 bases, leaving 10 bases between the germline ends. Here the CDR3 reads CASSYEAGQTQYF. The CDR3 coding sequence is TGTGCCAGCAGTTACGAGGCAGGACAGACCCAGTACTTC.

Remarks on this clonotype: At one end the junction does not follow the germline gene, possibly because of a read error. The chain combines TRBV29-1 with TRBJ2-3; no firm D call. This CDR3 is 12 amino acids long. Germline V gene sequence: CDR1 SQVTM, CDR2 ANQGSEA. The CDR3 sequence: CCVFRCTDTQYF. The DNA for the CDR3 is TGCTGCGTTTTCCGGTGCACAGATACGCAGTATTTT.

There are many counts of this clonotype. The rearrangement links TRBV12-3 or TRBV12-4 to TRBJ1-6, with TRBD1 as a possible D gene (6 bases). This CDR3 spans 15 amino acids. Trimming took 6 bases from V and 7 from J, leaving 16 bases between them. The CDR3 bases are TGTGCCAGCAGCCGGGCCCGGGACAAGAATTCACCCCTCCACTTT. It is translated as CASSRARDKNSPLHF.

This clonotype occurred a few times. The V gene is TRBV30, the J gene TRBJ1-5; D not resolved. Trimming took 3 bases from V and 0 from J, leaving 12 bases between them. Germline assignment: CDR1 GTSNPN and CDR2 SVGIG (reference sequence). The CDR3 has 15 amino acids. CDR3 protein: CAWSPGLYSNQPQHF. The CDR3 DNA is TGTGCCTGGAGCCCGGGCCTTTATAGCAATCAGCCCCAGCATTTT.

Points on this clonotype: Because the CDR3's place on the DNA is in doubt, the DNA is left out and the CDR3 is given as listed by TCRdb. The V gene is TRBV6-1, the J gene TRBJ1-3; the table's TRBD1 call for D was not verified on the DNA. Germline loops: CDR1 MNHNS, CDR2 SASEGT. The CDR3 contains 14 residues when both ends are counted. CDR3 loop: CASILDRSENTIYF.

On this clonotype itself: At one end, the junction sequence differs from germline, possibly due to a read error. The chain joins TRBV11-1 to TRBJ2-1, with 8 bases that match TRBD1. The germline gives CDR1 SGHAT, CDR2 FQDESV (reference sequence). CDR3 size: 15 residues. The CDR3 sequence: CASSLDGQGHNVQFF. The CDR3 DNA reads as TGTGCCAGCAGTTTGGACGGACAGGGCCACAATGTGCAGTTCTTC.

A note on this clonotype: A read error may be the cause here, since a much bigger clone is one base away. The chain joins TRBV6-6 to TRBJ2-7; possibly TRBD1 for D (6 bases). This CDR3 is built from 14 residues. Germline CDR1 and CDR2: MNHNY and SVGAGI (reference sequence). V was pared by 5 bases and J by 6 bases, with 17 bases between. CDR3 bases: TGTGCCAGCAGTAGCCACAGGGATGTCGGCGAGCAGTACTTC. Its translation is CASSSHRDVGEQYF.

In this sample, this clonotype turned up once. Sequence at one end of the junction differs from germline and may be a read error. The chain is built from TRBV4-2 and TRBJ2-7; D is uncertain. CDR3 size: 13 residues. Germline V gives CDR1 LGHNA, CDR2 YNFKEQ. The CDR3 DNA follows: TGTGACAGCAGCCAAGAGCCCTGCTTTGAGCAGTATTTC. This encodes CDSSQEPCFEQYF.

Remarks on this clonotype: Its ends do not fully match the called genes, so a read error is possible. The rearrangement uses TRBV29-1 and TRBJ2-1; 10 bases are shared with TRBD1. Germline V CDR1 and CDR2: SQVTM, ANQGSEA. The CDR3 sequence is 13 residues long. The CDR3 loop reads CSIWTGGYNEQSF. The CDR3 DNA reads as TGCAGCATCTGGACAGGGGGATACAATGAGCAGTCCTTC.

In this sample, this clonotype turned up many times. The gene calls are TRBV19 and TRBJ1-2; TRBD1 matches at 10 bases. After removal of 5 bases from V and 7 bases from J, the junction contained 13 bases not matched to a gene. This CDR3 is 16 amino acids long. Germline CDR1 and CDR2: LNHDA and SQIVND (reference sequence). CDR3 amino acids: CASSSSDRGSLGGYTF. The CDR3 nucleotides read TGTGCCAGTAGTTCGTCGGACAGGGGGAGCCTCGGTGGCTACACCTTC.

As regards this clonotype: An end of the junction differs from the germline gene, which may be a read error. This rearrangement joins TRBV28 to TRBJ2-6; weak D call: TRBD1 (5 bases). Germline CDR1 MDHEN, CDR2 SYDVKM. This CDR3 region has 14 residues. CDR3: CVSNKNSGANVLTF. Here the CDR3 DNA reads TGTGTCAGCAACAAAAACTCTGGGGCCAACGTCCTAACTTTC.

This clonotype was seen repeatedly, ten times or more. This rearrangement joins TRBV12-3 or TRBV12-4 to TRBJ2-3, with 7 positions matching TRBD2. Trimming took 8 bases from V and 0 from J; bases not matched to a gene: 5. The length of the CDR3 is 14 residues. In nucleotides, the CDR3 is TGTGCCAGCTACCCGGGGGGTAGCACAGATACGCAGTATTTT. Its translation: CASYPGGSTDTQYF.

This rearrangement joins TRBV4-1 to TRBJ1-4; D remains unclear. V was shortened by 9 bases and J by 7 bases, with 21 bases between the two germline ends. The CDR3 extends over 15 amino acids. CDR1 MGHRA and CDR2 YSYEKL come from the germline V gene. The CDR3 sequence: CASNQVGRGCEKLFF. CDR3 in DNA: TGCGCCAGTAACCAAGTAGGACGGGGATGTGAAAAACTGTTTTTT.

This clonotype was picked up many times. V usage is TRBV6-6 and J usage is TRBJ2-5, with D unclear. CDR1 is MNHNY, CDR2 SVGAGI, per germline (reference sequence). Trimming pared 4 bases from V and 3 bases from J, leaving 9 bases between. CDR3 length: 13 residues. CDR3 region: CASSSHTEETQYF. DNA for the CDR3: TGTGCCAGCAGTTCGCACACCGAAGAGACCCAGTACTTC.

As for this clonotype: Relative to the germline gene, one junction end is altered; a read error may explain this. This chain links TRBV28 with TRBJ2-3; D gene ambiguous. This CDR3 has 16 amino acids. Germline assignment: CDR1 MDHEN and CDR2 SYDVKM. CDR3 amino acids: CASSSLSRKSTDTQYF. As DNA, the CDR3 is TGTGCCAGCAGTTCCCTGAGCAGGAAGAGCACAGATACACAGTATTTT.

As regards this clonotype: The junction departs from the called germline gene at one end, perhaps through a read error. The chain links TRBV12-3 or TRBV12-4 to TRBJ1-6; maybe TRBD1 (6 bases). The CDR3 is 15 amino acids. DNA of the CDR3: TGTGCCAGCAGTTCACGGGACATCTATAGTTCACCCCTCCACTTT. Translated, it gives CASSSRDIYSSPLHF.

The DNA of the CDR3 is TGTGCCAGCAGCTCCACCCGGGGGGTAGCAGAGATCCAGTTCTTC. Residues: CASSSTRGVAEIQFF. The chain is built from TRBV11-2 and TRBJ2-1; 7 bases fit TRBD2. The trim removed 4 bases at V and 13 bases at J, leaving 16 bases unmatched. The length of the CDR3 is 15 residues. Germline V gene data show CDR1 as SGHAT and CDR2 as FQNNGV. The full variable domain, completed using reference TRBV11-2 and TRBJ2-1, is EAGVAQSPRYKIIEKRQSVAFWCNPISGHATLYWYQQILGQGPKLLIQFQNNGVVDDSQLPKDRFSAERLKGVDSTLKIQPAKLEDSAVYLCASSSTRGVAEIQFFGPGTRLTVL.